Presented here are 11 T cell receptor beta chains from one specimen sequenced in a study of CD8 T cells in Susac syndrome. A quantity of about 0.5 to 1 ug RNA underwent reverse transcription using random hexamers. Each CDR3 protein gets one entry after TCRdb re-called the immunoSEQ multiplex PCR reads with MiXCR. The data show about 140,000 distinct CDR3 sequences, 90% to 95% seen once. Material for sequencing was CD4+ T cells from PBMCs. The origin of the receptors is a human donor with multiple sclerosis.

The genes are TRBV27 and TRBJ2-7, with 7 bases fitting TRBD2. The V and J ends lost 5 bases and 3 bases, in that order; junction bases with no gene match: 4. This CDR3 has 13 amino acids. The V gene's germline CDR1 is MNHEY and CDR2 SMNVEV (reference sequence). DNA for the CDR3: TGTGCCAGCAGTCAACGGACTAGCTACGAGCAGTACTTC. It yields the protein CASSQRTSYEQYF.

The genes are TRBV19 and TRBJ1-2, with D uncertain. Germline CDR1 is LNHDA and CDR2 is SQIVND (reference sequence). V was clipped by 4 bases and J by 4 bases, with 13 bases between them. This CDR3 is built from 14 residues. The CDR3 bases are TGTGCCAGTAGTACCGGACGGAGACTCTATGGCTACACCTTC. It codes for CASSTGRRLYGYTF.

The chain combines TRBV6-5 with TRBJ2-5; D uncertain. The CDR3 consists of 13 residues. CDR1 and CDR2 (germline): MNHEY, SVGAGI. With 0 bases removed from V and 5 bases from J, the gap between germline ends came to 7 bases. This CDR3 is CASSYSTGETQYF. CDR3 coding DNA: TGTGCCAGCAGTTACTCGACCGGTGAGACCCAGTACTTC.

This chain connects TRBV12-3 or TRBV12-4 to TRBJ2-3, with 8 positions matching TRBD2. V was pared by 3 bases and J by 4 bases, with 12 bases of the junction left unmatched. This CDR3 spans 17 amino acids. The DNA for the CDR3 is TGTGCCAGCAGTTTGGGGCGGGGACTAGATTCCGCAGATACGCAGTATTTT. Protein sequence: CASSLGRGLDSADTQYF.

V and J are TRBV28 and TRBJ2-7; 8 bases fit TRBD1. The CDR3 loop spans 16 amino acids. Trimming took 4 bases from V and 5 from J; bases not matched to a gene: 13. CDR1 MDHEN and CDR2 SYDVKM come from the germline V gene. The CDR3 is CASSWGFRETGDEQYF. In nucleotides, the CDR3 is TGTGCCAGCAGTTGGGGCTTTCGGGAGACAGGGGACGAGCAGTACTTC.

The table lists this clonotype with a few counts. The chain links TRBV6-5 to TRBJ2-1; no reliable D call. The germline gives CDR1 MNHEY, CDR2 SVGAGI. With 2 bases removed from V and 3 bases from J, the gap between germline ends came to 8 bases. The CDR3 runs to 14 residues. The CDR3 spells CASSYGAVYNEQFF. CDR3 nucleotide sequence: TGTGCCAGCAGTTACGGTGCTGTCTACAATGAGCAGTTCTTC.

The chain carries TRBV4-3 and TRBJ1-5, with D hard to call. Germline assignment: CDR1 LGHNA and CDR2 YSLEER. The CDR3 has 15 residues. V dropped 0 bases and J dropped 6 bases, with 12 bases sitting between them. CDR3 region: CASSQDHRAGQPQHF. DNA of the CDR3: TGCGCCAGCAGCCAAGATCACCGGGCCGGTCAGCCCCAGCATTTT.

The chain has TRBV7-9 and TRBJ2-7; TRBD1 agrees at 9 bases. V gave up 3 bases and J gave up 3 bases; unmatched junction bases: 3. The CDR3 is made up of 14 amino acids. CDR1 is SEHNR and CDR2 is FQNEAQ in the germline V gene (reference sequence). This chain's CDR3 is CASSLDRGIYEQYF. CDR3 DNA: TGTGCCAGCAGCTTGGACAGGGGAATCTACGAGCAGTACTTC.

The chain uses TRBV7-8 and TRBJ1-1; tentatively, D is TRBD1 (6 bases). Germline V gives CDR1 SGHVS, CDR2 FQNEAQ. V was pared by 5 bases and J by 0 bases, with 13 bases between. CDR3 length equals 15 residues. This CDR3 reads CASSPRTVLNTEAFF. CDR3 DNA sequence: TGTGCCAGCAGCCCCCGGACAGTTTTGAACACTGAAGCTTTCTTT.

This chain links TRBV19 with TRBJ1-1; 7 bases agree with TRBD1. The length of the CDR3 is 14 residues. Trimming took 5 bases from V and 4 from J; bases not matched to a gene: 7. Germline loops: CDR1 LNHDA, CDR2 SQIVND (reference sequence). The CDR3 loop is CASSSQGDVTEAFF. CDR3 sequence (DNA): TGTGCCAGTAGTTCGCAGGGGGACGTCACTGAAGCTTTCTTT. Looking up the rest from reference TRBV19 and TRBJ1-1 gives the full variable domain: DGGITQSPKYLFRKEGQNVTLSCEQNLNHDAMYWYRQDPGQGLRLIYYSQIVNDFQKGDIAEGYSVSREKKESFPLTVTSAQKNPTAFYLCASSSQGDVTEAFFGQGTRLTVV.

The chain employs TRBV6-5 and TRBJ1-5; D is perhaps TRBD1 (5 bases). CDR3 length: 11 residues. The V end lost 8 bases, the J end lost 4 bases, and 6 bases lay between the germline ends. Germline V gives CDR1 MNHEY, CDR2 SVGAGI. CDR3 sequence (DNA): TGTGCCAGCGGGACGAATCAGCCCCAGCATTTT. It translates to CASGTNQPQHF.